This T cell receptor beta chain was retrieved from a study of long-term antiretroviral therapy in people with HIV (dated by TCRdb to between 2021 and 2022). Regarding the study in general: Collection of the earliest samples took place about a decade ahead of the 2015 WHO recommendation for immediate ART, at a time when ART was typically delayed until CD4 counts fell. A retrospective serial study tested whether changes in peripheral blood TRB repertoire composition and diversity were associated with ART initiation and durable HIV suppression. The cohort contributed roughly 200 cryopreserved PBMC samples from about 31 adults with confirmed HIV infection, collected serially over a mean of 6 years (range 1-12). About two fifths of the roughly 30 participants with HIV were female. Test extractions of a monoclonal T-cell line alongside 30 or so polyclonal samples showed no cross-contamination during QIAcube processing. The full study reports these points: Because cell numbers in pre-ART samples were limited, unsorted PBMC were profiled instead of sorted CD4+ and CD8+ T cells. Inferences about post-ART repertoire changes were limited because no data were available on ART adherence, viral resistance or therapy changes. Starting ART was linked to a significant rise in TRB diversity, yet even after long-term ART the diversity remained significantly lower than in transplant donor controls. At every time point, the repertoire was dominated by expanded TRB clones first identified before ART initiation, although this dominance fluctuated and, in many PLHIV, declined after ART. Compared with controls, HIV repertoires had narrower CDR3 length ranges, and the network structure pointed to an antigen-experienced repertoire that shifted only slightly toward naive after ART. The samples span the years 2004 to 2017, and the ART regimens used at that time may not be as effective as current regimens. Limited PBMC availability meant only the TCR beta chain was sequenced, without alpha chain pairing.

Remarks on this clone: The clone's antigen remains unknown. No base qualities exist here, and no much larger clone lies one base off it.

The immunoSEQ hsTCRB v3.0 assay was used at survey level resolution for TRB variable region sequencing. A depth of 40,000-50,000 T-cell genomes per sample was targeted for TRB sequencing. TRB libraries were pooled and sequenced on an Illumina MiSeq using a v3 150-cycle kit. In the original analysis: Repertoire analysis was run in R within a reproducible Nextflow workflow that covered QC, data transformation and analysis. LymphoSeq2, an R package for exploring AIRR-Seq data, was used to implement the custom analyses. Several samples that produced fewer than 5000 total TRB sequences were removed, so 200 or so HIV repertoires were analyzed. Among the 180 to 200 retained HIV repertoires, some 60 were collected before ART initiation and 120 to 140 were collected after ART initiation. Each repertoire was downsampled to 5000 TRB nucleotide sequences, and summary statistics were averaged across 100 downsampling iterations. Only TRB sequences with CDR3 regions of at least seven amino acids were retained for analysis. Diversity was measured with a Shannon entropy-derived clonality score and the Gini coefficient. In the repertoire networks, any two of the top 5000 CDR3 amino acid sequences were connected whenever the two sequences differed by an edit distance of one. GLIPH2 predicted antigen specificity groups and MHC restriction for TRB CDR3 amino acid sequences. To flag known associations with CMV, EBV, HIV or tissue antigens, CDR3 amino acid sequences were compared against VDJdb and McPAS-TCR. Pre-ART, post-ART and control groups were compared with Wilcoxon signed-rank tests and Holm-Bonferroni correction. Held by TCRdb, this immuneACCESS table contains in-frame sequences only and omits some clones. Under half of the omission traces to an unresolved V gene where checked; the cause of the rest is unknown. For V, J and clone size, that table is used; D and trimming come from the DNA. The sample profile shows over 25,000 clones; around 84% of them were found once. The ten largest clones add up to around 4.7% of the sample.

To be included, a participant needed at least one PBMC sample from before ART initiation plus at least two post-ART samples. All participants with HIV were treated in the United States of America. Before DNA extraction, cryopreserved samples of about 0.95-10 million PBMC were thawed and washed. At the time of the earliest PBMC sample for each participant with HIV, ages ranged from about 23 to 60 years. Per participant, PBMC samples came from 1-4 timepoints prior to ART initiation and 2-8 timepoints following ART initiation, for a median of 7 samples. Serial HIV viral load, CD4+ T-cell count, ART history and demographic data were obtained for every participant. Genomic DNA was extracted from unsorted PBMC with a Qiagen kit on a QIAcube, processed in batches of 12 samples. The CDR3 covers 15 residues, taking in both the cysteine and the phenylalanine. The retained sequence is limited to the CDR3, 45 bases, with the frame set at the first base. A distance of 13 bases separates the germline ends of V and J, which lose 1 base and 7 bases respectively. Via the germline V gene, CDR1 is SGHVS and CDR2 FQNEAQ.

The rearranged chain carries TRBV7-8 and TRBJ2-2, with TRBD2 tentatively as D gene (6 bases match). The clonotype originates from a woman in her 30s with HIV. The material sequenced was unsorted PBMCs, taken 0.8 years after starting antiretroviral therapy. The encoded CDR3 is CASSLDVGGGGELFF. The sequenced DNA: TGTGCCAGCAGCTTAGATGTCGGGGGTGGCGGGGAGCTGTTTTTT.